The 8 T cell receptor beta chains presented below share a single source sample, sequenced in a study of blood T cell repertoires in COVID-19. The protocol was immunoSEQ multiplex PCR, while the TCRdb copy is restricted to in-frame clones and leaves out a portion. The data contain some 120,000 clones, approximately 80% of them singletons. The sequenced sample consisted of peripheral blood. The receptors originated from a woman aged 60-75 years with acute or convalescent COVID-19.

The J gene is TRBJ2-3, the V gene TRBV19; D perhaps matches TRBD1 (6 bases). This CDR3 contains 14 residues. Germline lookup yields CDR1 LNHDA and CDR2 SQIVND (reference sequence). Trimming left V 3 bases short and J 5 bases short, with 12 bases between. CDR3 nucleotides: TGTGCCAGTAGTATCGGCAGGGGCAGAGATACGCAGTATTTT. Residues: CASSIGRGRDTQYF.

J is TRBJ1-5 and V is TRBV6-5; D call uncertain. This CDR3 comprises 10 residues. V was shortened by 8 bases and J by 5 bases, with 4 bases between the two germline ends. Per germline, CDR1 MNHEY and CDR2 SVGAGI. DNA of the CDR3: TGTGCCAGCGGAGATCAGCCCCAGCATTTT. Its protein is CASGDQPQHF.

This chain links TRBV10-3 with TRBJ2-3, with D perhaps matching TRBD2 (5 bases). The germline gives CDR1 ENHRY, CDR2 SYGVKD. The CDR3 is 15 residues long. Between the trimmed V and J ends, which lost 5 bases and 4 bases, there was a span of 16 bases. In nucleotides, the CDR3 is TGTGCCATCAGTCCAAGCCGGGAAGTCGCAGATACGCAGTATTTT. Translation gives CAISPSREVADTQYF.

The genes are TRBV24-1 and TRBJ2-3, with D maybe TRBD2 (6 bases). The CDR3 has 17 amino acids. Germline loops: CDR1 KGHDR, CDR2 SFDVKD. The ends were cut back, 4 bases at V and 1 base at J, with 17 bases in the middle. The CDR3 sequence: CATSDPRAGLGTDTQYF. CDR3 in DNA: TGTGCCACCAGTGACCCCCGCGCGGGGCTCGGCACAGATACGCAGTATTTT.

Only a few counts were recorded for this clone. This sequence joins TRBV3-1 (or the pseudogene TRBV3-2) and TRBJ2-7, with D perhaps matching TRBD2 (6 bases). V was pared by 2 bases and J by 0 bases, with 11 bases between. Germline V gene sequence: CDR1 LGHDT, CDR2 YNNKEL (reference sequence). The CDR3 has 15 residues. The CDR3 coding sequence is TGTGCCAGCAGCCAAAACCGGGGGACCTCCTACGAGCAGTACTTC. Residues: CASSQNRGTSYEQYF.

The genes are TRBV6-5 and TRBJ1-6, with TRBD1 matching over 7 bases. CDR1 MNHEY and CDR2 SVGAGI come from the germline V gene. The length of the CDR3 is 15 residues. The V and J ends lost 10 bases and 1 base, in that order; junction bases with no gene match: 7. The CDR3 here is CATLQGNSYNSPLHF. The CDR3 region has the DNA TGTGCCACACTACAGGGGAATTCCTATAATTCACCCCTCCACTTT.

The CDR3 DNA is TGTGCCAGCAGCTTGTATAGAACCGCTGGAAACACCATATATTTT. This translates into CASSLYRTAGNTIYF. The chain couples TRBV5-8 to TRBJ1-3, with D hard to call. Trimming cost V 1 base and J 2 bases, with 10 bases left between them. CDR1 is SGHTS, CDR2 YDEGEE, per germline. This CDR3 contains 15 residues.

The genes are TRBV30 and TRBJ1-3, with D unclear. CDR3 length: 13 amino acids. V was trimmed by 4 bases and J by 4 bases, leaving 11 bases between them. The V gene's germline CDR1 is GTSNPN and CDR2 SVGIG (reference sequence). The DNA of the CDR3 is TGTGCCTGGACCTTAAATCCGGGAAACACCATATATTTT. Residues: CAWTLNPGNTIYF. The full variable domain, completed using reference TRBV30 and TRBJ1-3, is SQTIHQWPATLVQPVGSPLSLECTVEGTSNPNLYWYRQAAGRGLQLLFYSVGIGQISSEVPQNLSASRPQDRQFILSSKKLLLSDSGFYLCAWTLNPGNTIYFGEGSWLTVV.